These T cell receptor beta chains were read from a single sample in a study of T cells in Graves' hyperthyroidism and ophthalmopathy. TCRdb processed the multiplex PCR reads anew with MiXCR; each CDR3 protein has one entry. Here the sample spans 650,000 to 850,000 distinct CDR3 sequences, about 19% being singletons. The sequencing input was blood. The receptors were gathered from a woman between 50 and 59 years old with Graves' hyperthyroidism that later progressed to Graves' ophthalmopathy. Both conserved end residues are trimmed from each CDR3. Each record gives: V gene, J gene, CDR3 protein.

TRBV11-2	TRBJ2-1	ASSLTGTSGGAYNEQF
TRBV6-1	TRBJ2-1	ASSPQSGGDNEQF
TRBV19	TRBJ1-1	ASRGLGRGMNTEAF
TRBV20-1	TRBJ2-1	SASWTSGGASYNEQF
TRBV18	TRBJ1-3	ASLPGRGSGNTIY
TRBV2	TRBJ1-5	ASLSLRGLLSNQPQH
TRBV7-8	TRBJ2-1	ASSLSATSGGGHIEQF
TRBV6-5	TRBJ2-7	ASSYSWGDEQY
TRBV6-1	TRBJ1-1	ASSPDSMDTEAF
TRBV19	TRBJ1-2	ASNPDDLGYGYT
TRBV4-1	TRBJ2-7	ASSQGTGVEQY
TRBV12-3/TRBV12-4	TRBJ1-1	ASTPSEQEAF
TRBV7-2	TRBJ2-5	ASSLAVWTSGGAFLETQY
TRBV6-1	TRBJ1-1	ASSPDIGMTEAF
TRBV10-1	TRBJ2-1	ASSVETGLYNEQF